A selection of T cell receptor beta chains follows, all from one sample in a study of regulatory T cells in long-lasting Graves disease. TCRdb called the multiplex PCR reads again in MiXCR, with one record for every CDR3 protein. The table has 700,000 or so distinct CDR3 sequences, 30% seen once. The sequencing used peripheral blood mononuclear cells (PBMCs), collected when the disease was refractory, from a patient treated with antithyroid drugs. The receptors derive from a female donor with Graves disease. The CDR3 runs from the conserved cysteine through the conserved F or W. The order of the fields is D gene, clone size, V gene, J gene, CDR3 protein, CDR3 DNA. D genes are given only for firm matches. Part of the rows lack a size; the others show once, few, many or a class for expanded clones.

d_gene: NA
abundance: many
v_gene: TRBV28
j_gene: TRBJ1-5
CDR3aa: CASVLQGRGNQPQHF
CDR3nt: TGTGCCAGCGTGTTACAGGGACGAGGCAATCAGCCCCAGCATTTT

d_gene: TRBD1
abundance: few
v_gene: TRBV12-3/TRBV12-4
j_gene: TRBJ1-5
CDR3aa: CASLSGQSNQPQHF
CDR3nt: TGTGCCAGCCTCTCGGGACAGAGCAATCAGCCCCAGCATTTT

d_gene: NA
abundance: NA
v_gene: TRBV12-3/TRBV12-4
j_gene: TRBJ2-3
CDR3aa: CASRGLIGTDTQYF
CDR3nt: TGTGCCAGCCGAGGGTTAATCGGCACAGATACGCAGTATTTT

d_gene: TRBD1
abundance: few
v_gene: TRBV5-1
j_gene: TRBJ1-4
CDR3aa: CASSLATTGGSEKLFF
CDR3nt: TGCGCCAGCAGCTTGGCGACGACAGGGGGCAGTGAAAAACTGTTTTTT

d_gene: NA
abundance: NA
v_gene: TRBV7-3
j_gene: TRBJ2-2
CDR3aa: CASSRPGPNTGELFF
CDR3nt: TGTGCCAGCAGCCGACCGGGACCTAACACCGGGGAGCTGTTTTTT

d_gene: NA
abundance: NA
v_gene: TRBV10-3
j_gene: TRBJ1-2
CDR3aa: CAISRDTSANYGYTF
CDR3nt: TGTGCCATCAGTCGAGACACCTCAGCTAACTATGGCTACACCTTC

d_gene: NA
abundance: NA
v_gene: TRBV7-9
j_gene: TRBJ1-1
CDR3aa: CASSWGTIHTEAFF
CDR3nt: TGTGCCAGCAGCTGGGGGACAATCCACACTGAAGCTTTCTTT

d_gene: NA
abundance: NA
v_gene: TRBV25-1
j_gene: TRBJ1-5
CDR3aa: CASSRAINQPQHF
CDR3nt: TGTGCCAGTTCCCGGGCAATTAATCAGCCCCAGCATTTT

d_gene: NA
abundance: few
v_gene: TRBV7-9
j_gene: TRBJ1-1
CDR3aa: CASSSGGDTEAFF
CDR3nt: TGTGCCAGCAGCTCGGGAGGGGACACTGAAGCTTTCTTT

d_gene: NA
abundance: NA
v_gene: TRBV5-1
j_gene: TRBJ1-1
CDR3aa: CASSLWAANTEAFF
CDR3nt: TGCGCCAGCAGCTTGTGGGCAGCGAACACTGAAGCTTTCTTT

d_gene: NA
abundance: few
v_gene: TRBV2
j_gene: TRBJ1-1
CDR3aa: CASSVGQGTPPNTEAFF
CDR3nt: TGTGCCAGCAGCGTAGGCCAGGGTACGCCCCCGAACACTGAAGCTTTCTTT

d_gene: NA
abundance: many
v_gene: TRBV6-5
j_gene: TRBJ1-2
CDR3aa: CASSSPTEFITF
CDR3nt: TGTGCCAGCAGTTCCCCGACAGAGTTCATCACCTTC

d_gene: NA
abundance: NA
v_gene: TRBV29-1
j_gene: TRBJ2-4
CDR3aa: CSVPGKAGNIQYF
CDR3nt: TGCAGCGTTCCCGGGAAAGCGGGAAACATTCAGTACTTC

d_gene: NA
abundance: NA
v_gene: TRBV20-1
j_gene: TRBJ1-6
CDR3aa: CSARAPSGNSPLHF
CDR3nt: TGCAGTGCTAGAGCACCATCCGGGAATTCACCCCTCCACTTT

d_gene: NA
abundance: NA
v_gene: TRBV19
j_gene: TRBJ1-1
CDR3aa: CASSLNKNTEAFF
CDR3nt: TGTGCCAGTAGTTTGAACAAGAACACTGAAGCTTTCTTT

d_gene: NA
abundance: few
v_gene: TRBV12-3/TRBV12-4
j_gene: TRBJ1-2
CDR3aa: CASSFRSSEGYTF
CDR3nt: TGTGCCAGCAGTTTCCGCAGCTCTGAGGGCTACACCTTC

d_gene: NA
abundance: many
v_gene: TRBV2
j_gene: TRBJ1-2
CDR3aa: CASSGTSSYGYTF
CDR3nt: TGTGCCAGCAGTGGGACAAGTTCCTATGGCTACACCTTC

d_gene: NA
abundance: NA
v_gene: TRBV7-2
j_gene: TRBJ2-2
CDR3aa: CASSLTQWGRSAGELFF
CDR3nt: TGTGCCAGCAGCTTAACCCAGTGGGGAAGGAGCGCCGGGGAGCTGTTTTTT

d_gene: TRBD1
abundance: NA
v_gene: TRBV7-9
j_gene: TRBJ2-7
CDR3aa: CASSSDRGDEQYF
CDR3nt: TGTGCCAGCAGCTCGGACAGGGGAGACGAGCAGTACTTC

d_gene: NA
abundance: few
v_gene: TRBV6-5
j_gene: TRBJ2-5
CDR3aa: CASSYFPRGYQETQYF
CDR3nt: TGTGCCAGCAGTTACTTCCCGCGGGGCTACCAAGAGACCCAGTACTTC

d_gene: NA
abundance: few
v_gene: TRBV28
j_gene: TRBJ1-6
CDR3aa: CASSLPPGPHSPLHF
CDR3nt: TGTGCCAGCAGCCTACCCCCCGGCCCCCATTCACCCCTCCACTTT

d_gene: NA
abundance: NA
v_gene: TRBV5-1
j_gene: TRBJ2-5
CDR3aa: CASSFEGRRGETQYF
CDR3nt: TGCGCCAGCAGCTTCGAAGGACGGCGAGGGGAGACCCAGTACTTC

d_gene: NA
abundance: NA
v_gene: TRBV5-5
j_gene: TRBJ1-3
CDR3aa: CASSLRGNSGNTIYF
CDR3nt: TGTGCCAGCAGCTTGAGGGGGAACTCTGGAAACACCATATATTTT

d_gene: NA
abundance: few
v_gene: TRBV20-1
j_gene: TRBJ2-5
CDR3aa: CSARVRGQETQYF
CDR3nt: TGCAGTGCTAGAGTCCGGGGCCAAGAGACCCAGTACTTC

d_gene: TRBD1
abundance: NA
v_gene: TRBV19
j_gene: TRBJ1-5
CDR3aa: CASISDRGIGQPQHF
CDR3nt: TGTGCCAGTATTTCGGACAGGGGGATAGGTCAGCCCCAGCATTTT

d_gene: TRBD1
abundance: NA
v_gene: TRBV2
j_gene: TRBJ2-4
CDR3aa: CASSPLGGGNIQYF
CDR3nt: TGTGCCAGCAGCCCCCTAGGGGGCGGGAACATTCAGTACTTC

d_gene: NA
abundance: NA
v_gene: TRBV20-1
j_gene: TRBJ1-5
CDR3aa: CSARDRAFSNQPQHF
CDR3nt: TGCAGTGCTAGAGACAGGGCCTTTAGCAATCAGCCCCAGCATTTT

d_gene: NA
abundance: NA
v_gene: TRBV4-1
j_gene: TRBJ1-1
CDR3aa: CASSLTDSTEAFF
CDR3nt: TGCGCCAGCAGCTTGACAGACAGCACTGAAGCTTTCTTT

d_gene: NA
abundance: few
v_gene: TRBV27
j_gene: TRBJ1-1
CDR3aa: CASSLSSGGNTEAFF
CDR3nt: TGTGCCAGCAGTTTATCCAGTGGGGGGAACACTGAAGCTTTCTTT

d_gene: NA
abundance: NA
v_gene: TRBV3-1
j_gene: TRBJ1-3
CDR3aa: CASSQTGGNTIYF
CDR3nt: TGTGCCAGCAGCCAAACCGGCGGAAACACCATATATTTT

d_gene: NA
abundance: many
v_gene: TRBV28
j_gene: TRBJ2-7
CDR3aa: CASSLRLGGSSDEQYF
CDR3nt: TGTGCCAGCAGTTTAAGGTTGGGGGGAAGCAGCGACGAGCAGTACTTC

d_gene: TRBD1
abundance: many
v_gene: TRBV27
j_gene: TRBJ1-1
CDR3aa: CASSWGTGGTTEAFF
CDR3nt: TGTGCCAGCAGTTGGGGGACAGGGGGCACCACTGAAGCTTTCTTT

d_gene: NA
abundance: NA
v_gene: TRBV3-1
j_gene: TRBJ2-7
CDR3aa: CASSPDSSMARTF
CDR3nt: TGTGCCAGCAGCCCCGATTCCTCTATGGCTAGGACCTTC

d_gene: TRBD1
abundance: NA
v_gene: TRBV12-3/TRBV12-4
j_gene: TRBJ1-4
CDR3aa: CASSTPPGQGDEKLFF
CDR3nt: TGTGCCAGCAGCACACCGCCGGGACAGGGGGATGAAAAACTGTTTTTT

d_gene: TRBD1
abundance: few
v_gene: TRBV12-3/TRBV12-4
j_gene: TRBJ1-5
CDR3aa: CASSLEGDRINQPQHF
CDR3nt: TGTGCCAGCAGTTTAGAGGGGGACAGGATCAATCAGCCCCAGCATTTT

d_gene: TRBD2
abundance: NA
v_gene: TRBV12-3/TRBV12-4
j_gene: TRBJ2-7
CDR3aa: CASYDSGNGAYEQYF
CDR3nt: TGTGCCAGCTATGATAGCGGGAATGGGGCCTACGAGCAGTACTTC

d_gene: TRBD2
abundance: few
v_gene: TRBV28
j_gene: TRBJ2-4
CDR3aa: CASSTGLAGGIQYF
CDR3nt: TGTGCCAGCAGCACCGGACTAGCGGGAGGGATTCAGTACTTC

d_gene: TRBD1
abundance: few
v_gene: TRBV6-1
j_gene: TRBJ1-6
CDR3aa: CASSPLHSGTGEFSPLHF
CDR3nt: TGTGCCAGCAGCCCCCTCCACTCCGGGACAGGGGAGTTCTCACCCCTCCACTTT

d_gene: TRBD1
abundance: NA
v_gene: TRBV5-1
j_gene: TRBJ2-7
CDR3aa: CASSSSPGQTYEQYF
CDR3nt: TGCGCCAGCAGCTCCTCACCGGGACAGACCTACGAGCAGTACTTC

d_gene: TRBD2
abundance: NA
v_gene: TRBV6-5
j_gene: TRBJ2-2
CDR3aa: CASSYGGGLANTGELFF
CDR3nt: TGTGCCAGCAGTTACGGAGGGGGACTAGCGAACACCGGGGAGCTGTTTTTT

d_gene: NA
abundance: few
v_gene: TRBV30
j_gene: TRBJ1-1
CDR3aa: CAWSTVQLEAFF
CDR3nt: TGTGCCTGGAGCACAGTCCAACTTGAAGCTTTCTTT

d_gene: NA
abundance: few
v_gene: TRBV27
j_gene: TRBJ1-5
CDR3aa: CASSLSNPGPNQPQHF
CDR3nt: TGTGCCAGCAGTTTATCGAATCCGGGCCCCAATCAGCCCCAGCATTTT

d_gene: TRBD1
abundance: NA
v_gene: TRBV6-1
j_gene: TRBJ1-4
CDR3aa: CASSPRTGGRLEKLFF
CDR3nt: TGTGCCAGCAGTCCCCGGACAGGGGGCAGATTGGAAAAACTGTTTTTT

d_gene: NA
abundance: NA
v_gene: TRBV6-5
j_gene: TRBJ1-1
CDR3aa: CASSYGQRGTEAFF
CDR3nt: TGTGCCAGCAGTTACGGCCAAAGAGGCACTGAAGCTTTCTTT

d_gene: NA
abundance: few
v_gene: TRBV29-1
j_gene: TRBJ2-1
CDR3aa: CSVVGRSYNEQFF
CDR3nt: TGCAGCGTTGTTGGACGCTCCTACAATGAGCAGTTCTTC

d_gene: TRBD1
abundance: NA
v_gene: TRBV7-6
j_gene: TRBJ2-5
CDR3aa: CASSLVYRGLRETQYF
CDR3nt: TGTGCCAGCAGCTTAGTGTACAGGGGCCTCAGGGAGACCCAGTACTTC

d_gene: NA
abundance: NA
v_gene: TRBV10-3
j_gene: TRBJ1-2
CDR3aa: CAISEGLGYGYTF
CDR3nt: TGTGCCATCAGTGAGGGTTTAGGCTATGGCTACACCTTC

d_gene: TRBD1
abundance: NA
v_gene: TRBV20-1
j_gene: TRBJ1-1
CDR3aa: CSAEGTGSNTEAFF
CDR3nt: TGCAGTGCTGAAGGGACAGGGTCGAACACTGAAGCTTTCTTT

d_gene: NA
abundance: many
v_gene: TRBV12-3/TRBV12-4
j_gene: TRBJ1-1
CDR3aa: CASSFRVGTFF
CDR3nt: TGTGCCAGCAGCTTCAGGGTTGGTACTTTCTTT

d_gene: TRBD1
abundance: NA
v_gene: TRBV9
j_gene: TRBJ2-6
CDR3aa: CASSVAKDRDGSGANVLTF
CDR3nt: TGTGCCAGCAGCGTAGCAAAGGACAGGGATGGCTCTGGGGCCAACGTCCTGACTTTC

d_gene: TRBD1
abundance: NA
v_gene: TRBV6-2/TRBV6-3
j_gene: TRBJ1-2
CDR3aa: CASSVTGPYGYTF
CDR3nt: TGTGCCAGCAGCGTGACAGGGCCTTATGGCTACACCTTC

d_gene: NA
abundance: many
v_gene: TRBV5-1
j_gene: TRBJ1-1
CDR3aa: CASSSQGANTEAFF
CDR3nt: TGCGCCAGCAGTTCTCAGGGCGCAAACACTGAAGCTTTCTTT

d_gene: NA
abundance: few
v_gene: TRBV13
j_gene: TRBJ2-7
CDR3aa: CASSPEGKSSYEQYF
CDR3nt: TGTGCCAGCAGCCCCGAAGGGAAGAGCTCCTACGAGCAGTACTTC

d_gene: TRBD1
abundance: many
v_gene: TRBV29-1
j_gene: TRBJ1-5
CDR3aa: CSVGQGGNQPQHF
CDR3nt: TGCAGCGTTGGACAGGGTGGCAATCAGCCCCAGCATTTT

d_gene: NA
abundance: NA
v_gene: TRBV27
j_gene: TRBJ2-7
CDR3aa: CASSTPTVPWEQYF
CDR3nt: TGTGCCAGCAGTACCCCGACAGTCCCCTGGGAGCAGTACTTC

d_gene: NA
abundance: NA
v_gene: TRBV6-5
j_gene: TRBJ2-2
CDR3aa: CASSYSGVGVTGELFF
CDR3nt: TGTGCCAGCAGTTACTCGGGAGTGGGCGTCACCGGGGAGCTGTTTTTT

d_gene: NA
abundance: NA
v_gene: TRBV5-6
j_gene: TRBJ1-1
CDR3aa: CASSPVVRGTTEAFF
CDR3nt: TGTGCCAGCAGCCCGGTAGTAAGGGGGACCACTGAAGCTTTCTTT

d_gene: NA
abundance: NA
v_gene: TRBV2
j_gene: TRBJ1-4
CDR3aa: CASRPFLNEKLFF
CDR3nt: TGTGCCAGCAGACCGTTCCTTAATGAAAAACTGTTTTTT

d_gene: NA
abundance: few
v_gene: TRBV11-2
j_gene: TRBJ1-5
CDR3aa: CASSLGVQPNQPQHF
CDR3nt: TGTGCCAGCAGCTTAGGCGTCCAGCCTAATCAGCCCCAGCATTTT